Listed here are 17 T cell receptor beta chains from one sample, sequenced in a study of T cell responses to AZD1222 COVID-19 vaccine. Produced via immunoSEQ multiplex PCR; TCRdb's table is partial and in-frame only. The sample carries 100,000 to 150,000 clones, roughly 89% recorded once. The input for sequencing was peripheral blood, taken on day 0 of AZD1222 vaccination. All receptors come from an adult in good health.

This sequence joins TRBV7-9 and TRBJ1-1; unclear D gene. Trimming shortened V by 4 bases and J by 1 base, and 10 bases separated the two germline ends. Germline CDR1 reads SEHNR; CDR2 reads FQNEAQ (reference sequence). This CDR3 is built from 14 residues. The CDR3 sequence: CASSSTPPNTEAFF. The CDR3 coding sequence is TGTGCCAGCAGCTCCACCCCCCCGAACACTGAAGCTTTCTTT.

The genes are TRBV5-1 and TRBJ2-5, with D perhaps TRBD2 (6 bases). The germline V gene encodes CDR1 SGHRS and CDR2 YFSETQ. V lost 0 bases and J lost 0, with 6 bases in between. The CDR3 is 14 residues long. CDR3 in DNA: TGCGCCAGCAGCTTGGGGGACTACCAAGAGACCCAGTACTTC. Its translation: CASSLGDYQETQYF.

This clone was detected only a few times. The V and J genes are TRBV6-1 and TRBJ1-1; TRBD1 is a possible D gene (5 bases). Trimming left V 3 bases short and J 4 bases short, with 15 bases between. This CDR3 region has 15 residues. Per germline, CDR1 MNHNS and CDR2 SASEGT. In DNA, the CDR3 is TGTGCCAGCAGTGATTTGGGGGGGATCCCCACTGAAGCTTTCTTT. This sequence encodes CASSDLGGIPTEAFF.

The table lists this clone with a count of one. J is TRBJ1-2 and V is TRBV25-1; 9 nucleotides line up with TRBD1. The CDR3 spans 16 residues. The germline CDR1 and CDR2 sequences are MGHDK and SYGVNS. After removal of 2 bases from V and 4 bases from J, the junction contained 8 bases not matched to a gene. CDR3 region: CASSEETGGVVYGYTF. Written as DNA, the CDR3 is TGTGCCAGCAGTGAAGAGACAGGGGGAGTTGTCTATGGCTACACCTTC.

This clone was detected only a few times. The gene calls are TRBV29-1 and TRBJ2-7, with D perhaps given as TRBD1 or TRBD2 (5 bases each). Per germline, CDR1 SQVTM and CDR2 ANQGSEA. Trimming cost V 2 bases and J 2 bases, with 28 bases left between them. The CDR3 extends over 19 amino acids. This chain's CDR3 is CSVEIGAAGFDVRTYEQYF. The CDR3 DNA is TGCAGCGTTGAAATCGGGGCGGCTGGCTTCGATGTACGGACCTACGAGCAGTACTTC.

The rearrangement uses TRBV2 and TRBJ1-2; D perhaps matches TRBD1 (5 bases). The CDR3 spans 13 residues. Trimming took off 5 bases at V and 8 bases at J, with 15 bases between the two ends. CDR1 is SNHLY and CDR2 is FYNNEI in the germline V gene. The CDR3: CASSPGQGRGYTF. DNA of the CDR3: TGTGCCAGCAGTCCCGGCCAGGGCCGCGGCTACACCTTC.

V is TRBV5-4 and J is TRBJ1-6; tentatively, D is TRBD1 (5 bases). This CDR3 has 14 residues. Germline CDR1 is SGHNT and CDR2 is YYREEE (reference sequence). V shed 2 bases and J shed 7 bases, with 10 bases lying between them. CDR3 bases: TGTGCCAGCAGCTTTTACGGGGGAAATTCACCCCTCCACTTT. Protein product: CASSFYGGNSPLHF.

The CDR3 coding sequence is TGTGCCAGCAGTCCCTACAGGTCTGGAAACACCATATATTTT. It codes for CASSPYRSGNTIYF. The rearrangement uses TRBV27 and TRBJ1-3, with D possibly TRBD1 on 5 matching bases. The CDR3 covers 14 residues. Germline-derived CDR1 and CDR2 are MNHEY and SMNVEV (reference sequence). V gave up 5 bases and J gave up 1 base, with 9 bases separating them.

J is TRBJ2-4 and V is TRBV19; TRBD1 is a possible D gene (7 bases). CDR1 and CDR2 from the germline V gene are LNHDA and SQIVND (reference sequence). The CDR3 spans 19 residues. The V end was cut by 0 bases, the J end by 3 bases, with 21 bases between. The CDR3 region has the DNA TGTGCCAGTAGTATAGAAACAGGGCCCGTTCAGGGGGGCAAAAACATTCAGTACTTC. Translating it yields CASSIETGPVQGGKNIQYF.

The chain couples TRBV11-3 to TRBJ2-5; D gene ambiguous. This CDR3 is built from 12 residues. V was shortened by 3 bases and J by 4 bases, with 6 bases between the two germline ends. Germline CDR1 and CDR2: SGHNT and YENEEA. CDR3 sequence reads: CASSFTGETQYF. The DNA for the CDR3 is TGTGCCAGCAGCTTTACCGGAGAGACCCAGTACTTC. The variable domain in full, with the rest retrieved from reference TRBV11-3 and TRBJ2-5, is EAGVVQSPRYKIIEKKQPVAFWCNPISGHNTLYWYLQNLGQGPELLIRYENEEAVDDSQLPKDRFSAERLKGVDSTLKIQPAELGDSAVYLCASSFTGETQYFGPGTRLLVL.

The rearrangement joins TRBV3-1 (or the pseudogene TRBV3-2) to TRBJ1-5; D remains ambiguous. Trimming removed 4 bases at V and 9 bases at J, with 13 bases between. This CDR3 spans 13 amino acids. Germline V lookup: CDR1 LGHDT, CDR2 YNNKEL (reference sequence). The DNA for the CDR3 is TGTGCCAGCAGCCCCGCCGATGGGCGGCCCCAGCATTTT. This sequence encodes CASSPADGRPQHF.

This clone was detected only once. J is TRBJ2-2 and V is TRBV30; 11 bases line up with TRBD1. V gave up 4 bases and J gave up 6 bases; unmatched junction bases: 10. Germline loops: CDR1 GTSNPN, CDR2 SVGIG (reference sequence). This CDR3 spans 16 amino acids. The DNA of the CDR3 is TGTGCCTGGATTCCTGGACAGGGGGCCTTCTCCGGGGAGCTGTTTTTT. Its protein is CAWIPGQGAFSGELFF.

With respect to this clone: The junction and the germline gene differ at one end; a read error may be behind it. V is TRBV3-1 (or the pseudogene TRBV3-2) and J is TRBJ1-2; 9 bases fit TRBD1. This CDR3 is built from 14 residues. Germline lookup yields CDR1 LGHDT and CDR2 YNNKEL (reference sequence). DNA of the CDR3: TGTGCCAGCAGCCGACTCGGGACAGGGACCCTTTTGGCCTTC. This translates into CASSRLGTGTLLAF.

This chain uses TRBV6-5 with TRBJ1-2, with D perhaps TRBD1 (5 bases). The CDR3 extends over 14 amino acids. The V and J ends lost 9 bases and 8 bases respectively, with 22 bases between them. Germline V gives CDR1 MNHEY, CDR2 SVGAGI. CDR3 sequence: CASTGQFQGDGYTF. The CDR3 region has the DNA TGTGCCAGTACCGGACAATTCCAGGGCGACGGCTACACCTTC.

This clone was seen only a few times. One end of the junction is discordant with germline, which a read error may explain. This sequence joins TRBV10-1 and TRBJ2-1, with unresolved D. The CDR3 totals 13 residues. Germline CDR1 WNHNN, CDR2 SYGVQD (reference sequence). The CDR3 here is CASSEWGYNEQFF. The CDR3 DNA is TGCGCCAGCAGCGAGTGGGGCTACAATGAGCAGTTCTTC.

The gene calls are TRBV7-9 and TRBJ1-3; TRBD1 matches at 9 bases. V shed 5 bases and J 1 base; nucleotides not matched to a gene: 6. Germline CDR1 and CDR2: SEHNR and FQNEAQ (reference sequence). The CDR3 loop spans 16 amino acids. The CDR3, as DNA: TGTGCCAGCAGCCCGCGACAGGGGGTGTCTGGAAACACCATATATTTT. Translated, it gives CASSPRQGVSGNTIYF.

This clone has more than one count but fewer than ten. The V and J genes are TRBV29-1 and TRBJ2-1, with D unresolved. This CDR3 is built from 10 residues. Germline V gene sequence: CDR1 SQVTM, CDR2 ANQGSEA. Trimming took off 4 bases at V and 12 bases at J, with 10 bases between the two ends. The CDR3 spells CSVGEMGQFF. Here the CDR3 DNA reads TGCAGCGTTGGCGAAATGGGGCAGTTCTTC.